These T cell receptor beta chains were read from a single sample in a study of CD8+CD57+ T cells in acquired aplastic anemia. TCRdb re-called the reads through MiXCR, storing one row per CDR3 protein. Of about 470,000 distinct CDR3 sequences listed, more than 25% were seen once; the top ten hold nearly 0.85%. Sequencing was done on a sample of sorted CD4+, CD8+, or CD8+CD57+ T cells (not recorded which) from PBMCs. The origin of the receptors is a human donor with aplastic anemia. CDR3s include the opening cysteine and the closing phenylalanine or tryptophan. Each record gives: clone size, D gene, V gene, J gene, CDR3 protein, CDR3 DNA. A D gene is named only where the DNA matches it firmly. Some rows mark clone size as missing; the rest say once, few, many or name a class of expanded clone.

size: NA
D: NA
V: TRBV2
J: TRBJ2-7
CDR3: CASSLPSYEQYF
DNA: TGTGCCAGCAGTCTACCCTCCTACGAGCAGTACTTC

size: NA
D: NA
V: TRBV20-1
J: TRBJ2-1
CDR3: CSAERGRENEQFF
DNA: TGCAGTGCGGAGAGGGGGCGGGAGAACGAGCAGTTCTTC

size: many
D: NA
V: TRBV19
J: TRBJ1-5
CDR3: CASSITRDSNQPQHF
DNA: TGTGCCAGTAGTATCACCAGGGACAGCAATCAGCCCCAGCATTTT

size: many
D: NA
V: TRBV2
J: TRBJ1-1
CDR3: CASSGTGFGEAFF
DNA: TGTGCCAGCAGTGGAACAGGGTTTGGGGAGGCTTTCTTT

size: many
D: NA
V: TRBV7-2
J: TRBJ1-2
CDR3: CASSLGVVYYGYTF
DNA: TGTGCCAGCAGCTTAGGTGTCGTATACTATGGCTACACCTTC

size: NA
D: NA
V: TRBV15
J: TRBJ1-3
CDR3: CATSSGGSGNTIYF
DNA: TGTGCCACCAGCAGTGGGGGATCTGGAAACACCATATATTTT

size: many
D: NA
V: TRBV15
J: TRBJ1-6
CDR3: CATSRDRRPPLHF
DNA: TGTGCCACCAGCAGAGATCGTCGGCCACCCCTCCACTTT

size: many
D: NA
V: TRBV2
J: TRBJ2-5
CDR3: CASSEDLGETQYF
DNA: TGTGCCAGCAGTGAAGATTTGGGAGAGACCCAGTACTTC

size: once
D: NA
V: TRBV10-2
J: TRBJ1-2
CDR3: CASRTRGGNYGYTF
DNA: TGCGCCAGCAGAACTAGGGGAGGCAACTATGGCTACACCTTC

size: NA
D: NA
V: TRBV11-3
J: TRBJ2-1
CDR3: CASSTSLGYNEQFF
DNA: TGTGCCAGCAGCACCTCACTAGGGTACAATGAGCAGTTCTTC

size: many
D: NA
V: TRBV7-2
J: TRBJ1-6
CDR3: CASSLPRGLSPLHF
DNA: TGTGCCAGCAGCCTACCACGGGGCTTGTCACCCCTCCACTTT

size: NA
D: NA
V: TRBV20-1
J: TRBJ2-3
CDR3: CSAGIGVGGTDTQYF
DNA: TGCAGTGCAGGAATAGGGGTAGGGGGCACAGATACGCAGTATTTT

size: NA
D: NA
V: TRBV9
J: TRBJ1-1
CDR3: CASSTAVSSNTEAFF
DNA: TGTGCCAGCAGCACCGCAGTAAGCTCTAACACTGAAGCTTTCTTT